The 3 T cell receptor beta chains in this list originate from one sample, sequenced in a study of shared clonotypes between healthy human individuals. Repertoires were generated with immunoSEQ multiplex PCR, while TCRdb's copy carries only in-frame clones and drops some. The profile covers roughly 850,000 clones, with roughly 96% appearing a single time and under 0.25% taken by the ten largest. CD8 cells regarded as naive lacked CD45RO, were positively chosen for CCR7, and omitted terminally differentiated effector memory CD45RA+ cells. Sequencing input: naive CD8+ T cells sorted from blood. The receptors here all came from a man aged 30-40 years in good health.

The chain links TRBV5-1 to TRBJ2-1, with TRBD2 matching over 10 bases. The CDR3 is made up of 16 amino acids. Germline trimming cut 3 bases from V and 4 bases from J; bases unmatched to any gene: 7. The germline CDR1 and CDR2 sequences are SGHRS and YFSETQ. The CDR3 here is CASSWGLAGEYNEQFF. CDR3 nucleotides: TGCGCCAGCAGCTGGGGTCTAGCGGGGGAATACAATGAGCAGTTCTTC.

This clone was counted a few times. The chain recombines TRBV14 with TRBJ2-7; no reliable D call. With 0 bases removed from V and 2 bases from J, the gap between germline ends came to 8 bases. The germline gives CDR1 SGHDN, CDR2 FVKESK. The CDR3 is 14 amino acids. In DNA form, the CDR3 reads TGTGCCAGCAGCCAAGAGGCGCAGCCCTACGAGCAGTACTTC. Amino acids: CASSQEAQPYEQYF.

This clone has just one count. The CDR3 coding sequence is TGCGCCAGCAGCTACCAGGCGTACGACGAGCAGTACTTC. Its protein product is CASSYQAYDEQYF. V and J are TRBV5-1 and TRBJ2-7; D ambiguous. This CDR3 region has 13 residues. The V gene's germline CDR1 is SGHRS and CDR2 YFSETQ. Trimming pared 3 bases from V and 5 bases from J, leaving 12 bases between.